The text below deals with one T cell receptor (beta chain). Some clones are missing from TCRdb's copy, which holds only in-frame ones; the method was immunoSEQ multiplex PCR. The sample lists more than 35,000 clones; 86% were seen once. Sampling of blood occurred at baseline, cycle 4 day 1, and cycle 7 day 1. The length of the CDR3 is 16 residues. Germline assignment: CDR1 SGHTA and CDR2 FQGTGA. The junction had 13 bases not matched to a gene; V was cut back by 5 bases and J by 8 bases. This sample is part of a study of OX40 agonist ivuxolimab in advanced cancers. The overall study: A male proportion of 82.7% was recorded, with mean age 60 years and range about 20 to 79.

The sequence was collected from an adult with an advanced solid tumor such as melanoma, head and neck, liver or kidney cancer. The chain joins TRBV7-3 to TRBJ2-2; 8 bases fit TRBD2. Specimen: CD4+ or CD8+ T cells sorted from blood, collected in a trial of the OX40 agonist ivuxolimab. The CDR3 loop reads CASSPRTSRMPGELFF. For the CDR3, the DNA is TGTGCCAGCAGCCCCAGGACTAGCAGGATGCCAGGGGAGCTGTTTTTT.